The 30 T cell receptor beta chains reported below all come from one sample, sequenced in a study of cytomegalovirus exposure and HLA in healthy donors. The assay was immunoSEQ multiplex PCR, and TCRdb's table has in-frame clones only and misses some. The sample comprises tens of thousands of clones, 84% of which are singletons, and 9.5% to 13% rests with the top ten. The source material was PBMCs. These receptors all stem from a young woman in good health and CMV-seropositive.

The V and J genes are TRBV7-2 and TRBJ2-1; 12 bases line up with TRBD2. The CDR3 is made up of 18 amino acids. V lost 0 bases to trimming and J lost 2 bases; unmatched junction nucleotides: 5. Germline loops: CDR1 SGHTA, CDR2 FQGNSA. The CDR3 sequence: CASSLAPSGGAPYNEQFF. The CDR3 bases are TGTGCCAGCAGCTTAGCGCCTAGCGGGGGGGCCCCCTACAATGAGCAGTTCTTC. The whole variable domain, filled in from reference TRBV7-2 and TRBJ2-1, reads GAGVSQSPSNKVTEKGKDVELRCDPISGHTALYWYRQSLGQGLEFLIYFQGNSAPDKSGLPSDRFSAERTGGSVSTLTIQRTQQEDSAVYLCASSLAPSGGAPYNEQFFGPGTRLTVL.

This rearrangement joins TRBV7-2 to TRBJ2-7; 8 bases align to TRBD2. The CDR3 sequence is 17 residues long. Germline V gives CDR1 SGHTA, CDR2 FQGNSA. V shed 1 base, J shed 1 base, and the junction held 9 bases outside the gene matches. CDR3 coding DNA: TGTGCCAGCAGCTTAGTCGGGGGGGCCCACCGTTCCTACGAGCAGTACTTC. Encoded protein: CASSLVGGAHRSYEQYF.

The genes are TRBV28 and TRBJ1-1; no firm D call. V lost 5 bases to trimming and J lost 3 bases, with 13 bases between them. This CDR3 comprises 14 residues. Germline CDR1 MDHEN, CDR2 SYDVKM. The CDR3 nucleotides read TGTGCCAGCAGTGTCGACGGAGTTTACACTGAAGCTTTCTTT. Translating it yields CASSVDGVYTEAFF.

This chain joins TRBV9 and TRBJ2-7, with D possibly matching TRBD1 (6 bases). V gave up 0 bases and J gave up 2 bases, with 12 bases separating them. The CDR3 loop spans 15 amino acids. Germline lookup yields CDR1 SGDLS and CDR2 YYNGEE. The CDR3 DNA follows: TGTGCCAGCAGCGTAGCTCCATCAGGGGCCTACGAGCAGTACTTC. It codes for CASSVAPSGAYEQYF.

This chain links TRBV28 with TRBJ1-3, with 9 nucleotides matching TRBD1. This CDR3 is 16 amino acids long. The V segment lost 5 bases and the J segment 4 bases; nucleotides outside the gene matches: 9. Per the germline V gene, CDR1 is MDHEN and CDR2 is SYDVKM. The CDR3 nucleotides are TGTGCCAGCAGTCCCACCGGGACAGGGTACGGAAACACCATATATTTT. This translates into CASSPTGTGYGNTIYF.

The chain employs TRBV18 and TRBJ2-7; TRBD2 agrees at 10 bases. V gave up 3 bases and J gave up 1 base; unmatched junction bases: 6. Germline loops: CDR1 KGHSH, CDR2 LQKENI. This CDR3 has 16 amino acids. In nucleotides, the CDR3 is TGTGCCAGCTCACCGGAATCTAGCGGGGGTTCCTACGAGCAGTACTTC. Translation: CASSPESSGGSYEQYF.

This chain joins TRBV30 and TRBJ2-7, with TRBD1 matching 7 bases. In germline, CDR1 is GTSNPN, CDR2 SVGIG (reference sequence). The V segment lost 4 bases and the J segment 3 bases; nucleotides outside the gene matches: 12. The CDR3 is 15 amino acids. CDR3 sequence (DNA): TGTGCCTGGACTTTAGGGACAGCACCAGGCTACGAGCAGTACTTC. Translated, it gives CAWTLGTAPGYEQYF.

The rearrangement uses TRBV13 and TRBJ2-7; 10 bases map to TRBD2. Germline trimming cut 5 bases from V and 1 base from J; bases unmatched to any gene: 8. CDR1 is PRHDT and CDR2 is FYEKMQ in the germline V gene (reference sequence). CDR3 length: 16 residues. CDR3 region: CASSRIRTSGSYEQYF. The CDR3 DNA is TGTGCCAGCAGCCGCATCAGGACTAGCGGATCCTACGAGCAGTACTTC.

CDR3 in DNA: TGTGCCAGCAGCATAGGGAGGAACACTGAAGCTTTCTTT. It translates to CASSIGRNTEAFF. The J gene is TRBJ1-1, the V gene TRBV11-3; D is uncertain. The CDR3 loop spans 13 amino acids. From germline, CDR1 is SGHNT and CDR2 YENEEA. V lost 5 bases and J lost 1, with 8 bases in between.

The chain joins TRBV4-2 to TRBJ2-5; 9 nucleotides line up with TRBD2. V was pared by 0 bases and J by 5 bases, with 7 bases of the junction left unmatched. Per the germline V gene, CDR1 is LGHNA and CDR2 is YNFKEQ. This CDR3 comprises 16 residues. The CDR3 here is CASSQDRGGAAETQYF. Written as DNA, the CDR3 is TGTGCCAGCAGCCAAGATCGCGGGGGGGCGGCGGAGACCCAGTACTTC.

CDR3 bases: TGTGCCAGCTCCCTTGGGACAGGCGAATATTCACCCCTCCACTTT. Translation gives CASSLGTGEYSPLHF. The chain recombines TRBV18 with TRBJ1-6; 8 nucleotides line up with TRBD1. V gave up 6 bases and J gave up 8 bases; unmatched junction bases: 9. CDR1 is KGHSH, CDR2 LQKENI, per germline. This CDR3 is built from 15 residues.

This chain links TRBV10-3 with TRBJ2-7, with D possibly matching TRBD1 (6 bases). Per the germline V gene, CDR1 is ENHRY and CDR2 is SYGVKD. This CDR3 contains 12 residues. V was clipped by 3 bases and J by 5 bases, with 8 bases between them. CDR3 residues: CAISDPGDEQYF. The DNA for the CDR3 is TGTGCCATCAGTGATCCAGGGGACGAGCAGTACTTC.

The chain carries TRBV4-3 and TRBJ1-4; 8 nucleotides line up with TRBD1. V shed 3 bases and J 7 bases; nucleotides not matched to a gene: 7. The CDR3 loop spans 15 amino acids. Germline V lookup: CDR1 LGHNA, CDR2 YSLEER. As DNA, the CDR3 is TGCGCCAGCAGCCAGAGGACAGGGCGAGCTGAAAAACTGTTTTTT. Amino acid sequence: CASSQRTGRAEKLFF.

The chain joins TRBV9 to TRBJ1-1, with a possible D match to TRBD1 (6 bases). The CDR3 has 15 amino acids. The V end lost 4 bases, the J end lost 3 bases, and 16 bases lay between the germline ends. CDR1 SGDLS and CDR2 YYNGEE come from the germline V gene. CDR3 DNA sequence: TGTGCCAGCAGCTCGGGACACGGGGCGGACACTGAAGCTTTCTTT. This sequence encodes CASSSGHGADTEAFF.

The V gene is TRBV4-3, the J gene TRBJ1-5; D ambiguous. With 0 bases removed from V and 5 bases from J, the gap between germline ends came to 8 bases. The CDR3 runs to 14 residues. Germline V gives CDR1 LGHNA, CDR2 YSLEER. The CDR3 bases are TGCGCCAGCAGCCAAGAAATGGAGGATCAGCCCCAGCATTTT. This encodes CASSQEMEDQPQHF.

This chain joins TRBV5-6 and TRBJ1-1; D remains unclear. V lost 0 bases and J lost 5, with 5 bases in between. CDR3 length equals 12 residues. The V gene's germline CDR1 is SGHDT and CDR2 YYEEEE. This chain's CDR3 is CASSLATTEAFF. DNA for the CDR3: TGTGCCAGCAGCTTGGCCACAACTGAAGCTTTCTTT.

The V call is TRBV5-1, the J call TRBJ2-7; TRBD2 matches at 9 bases. In germline, CDR1 is SGHRS, CDR2 YFSETQ. The V gene end was trimmed by 4 bases and the J gene end by 2 bases; junction bases not matched to a gene: 7. There are 15 residues in the CDR3. In DNA form, the CDR3 reads TGCGCCAGCAGCCTCGGCGGGGGGGACACCTACGAGCAGTACTTC. Amino acids: CASSLGGGDTYEQYF.

This clone was found a few times. This rearrangement joins TRBV18 to TRBJ1-6; no clear D gene. The CDR3 is 15 residues long. V shed 4 bases and J shed 9 bases, with 16 bases lying between them. Germline assignment: CDR1 KGHSH and CDR2 LQKENI. As DNA, the CDR3 is TGTGCCAGCTCACTGCCGGTGAAAGCCCCTTCACCCCTCCACTTT. Translation: CASSLPVKAPSPLHF.

This clone was counted once. The rearrangement joins TRBV6-1 to TRBJ2-3, with D perhaps TRBD2 (6 bases). Germline values: CDR1 MNHNS, CDR2 SASEGT. Between the trimmed V and J ends, which lost 2 bases and 1 base, there was a span of 10 bases. CDR3 length equals 15 residues. CDR3 sequence (DNA): TGTGCCAGCAGTGAATGGGGGGAGGGCACAGATACGCAGTATTTT. It codes for CASSEWGEGTDTQYF.

The V call is TRBV5-1, the J call TRBJ2-3, with a tentative D call TRBD2 (6 bases). The CDR3 is 15 amino acids. Germline V lookup: CDR1 SGHRS, CDR2 YFSETQ. V dropped 2 bases and J dropped 2 bases, with 12 bases sitting between them. This CDR3 reads CASSFSSDYTDTQYF. The DNA of the CDR3 is TGCGCCAGCAGCTTTTCTAGCGACTACACAGATACGCAGTATTTT.

This clone was seen a single time. The chain links TRBV5-6 to TRBJ2-3; 12 bases are a match to TRBD2. V shed 1 base and J 5 bases; nucleotides not matched to a gene: 5. Germline-derived CDR1 and CDR2 are SGHDT and YYEEEE. This CDR3 has 16 residues. The DNA for the CDR3 is TGTGCCAGCAGCTTGAGCCTAGCGGGGGGGATAGATACGCAGTATTTT. Its translation: CASSLSLAGGIDTQYF.

The chain is built from TRBV4-3 and TRBJ1-2; D not certain. Between the trimmed V and J ends, which lost 0 bases and 2 bases, there was a span of 10 bases. This CDR3 contains 15 residues. CDR1 is LGHNA and CDR2 is YSLEER in the germline V gene. The CDR3 loop reads CASSQETGVNYGYTF. The CDR3 DNA sequence: TGCGCCAGCAGCCAAGAGACCGGGGTCAACTATGGCTACACCTTC.

The CDR3 DNA follows: TGTGCCAGCAGCTTAGATCGGGAGACCCAGTACTTC. It is translated as CASSLDRETQYF. The rearrangement joins TRBV11-2 to TRBJ2-5, with D uncertain. The CDR3 is 12 residues long. V was pared by 0 bases and J by 5 bases, with 4 bases between. The germline CDR1 and CDR2 sequences are SGHAT and FQNNGV.

V usage is TRBV4-2 and J usage is TRBJ2-3; tentatively, D is TRBD1 (5 bases). This CDR3 spans 17 amino acids. Germline V gene data show CDR1 as LGHNA and CDR2 as YNFKEQ. The V end was cut by 1 base, the J end by 3 bases, with 17 bases between. CDR3 in DNA: TGTGCCAGCAGCCAAGTCTGGAAAGGGGTTGGGACAGATACGCAGTATTTT. It encodes CASSQVWKGVGTDTQYF.

This clone was found once. The chain employs TRBV5-8 and TRBJ2-7; 15 bases align to TRBD2. Germline CDR1 is SGHTS and CDR2 is YDEGEE. This CDR3 region has 19 residues. The V gene end was trimmed by 2 bases and the J gene end by 0 bases; junction bases not matched to a gene: 9. DNA of the CDR3: TGTGCCAGCAGCTTTAGCGGGACTAGCGGGGGGTTCAGCTCCTACGAGCAGTACTTC. It codes for CASSFSGTSGGFSSYEQYF.

CDR3 coding DNA: TGTGCCAGCTCGCCCGGGACAGGAAGCTCCTACGAGCAGTACTTC. Translating it yields CASSPGTGSSYEQYF. The chain links TRBV18 to TRBJ2-7, with TRBD1 matching 8 bases. Germline V CDR1 and CDR2: KGHSH, LQKENI. V gave up 6 bases and J gave up 0 bases; unmatched junction bases: 7. The CDR3 consists of 15 residues.

This clone has just one count. This chain uses TRBV7-8 with TRBJ1-2; the D gene is possibly TRBD1 (5 bases). Germline loops: CDR1 SGHVS, CDR2 FQNEAQ. Deletions cut 3 bases from V and 6 bases from J, with 20 bases between. The CDR3 sequence is 16 residues long. CDR3 nucleotides: TGTGCCAGCAGCTTCGGCCCGACCCGGACATCCCATGGCTACACCTTC. It yields the protein CASSFGPTRTSHGYTF.

This sequence joins TRBV5-1 and TRBJ2-2; TRBD1 is a possible D gene (7 bases). V shed 2 bases and J shed 3 bases, with 11 bases lying between them. Germline V CDR1 and CDR2: SGHRS, YFSETQ. The CDR3 is 15 amino acids. The CDR3 DNA reads TGCGCCAGCAGCTTCGACAGGGAGGACACCGGGGAGCTGTTTTTT. This codes for CASSFDREDTGELFF. Full variable domain (missing parts from reference TRBV5-1 and TRBJ2-2): KAGVTQTPRYLIKTRGQQVTLSCSPISGHRSVSWYQQTPGQGLQFLFEYFSETQRNKGNFPGRFSGRQFSNSRSEMNVSTLELGDSALYLCASSFDREDTGELFFGEGSRLTVL.

This clone appeared once. V gene TRBV9 combines with J gene TRBJ2-2; D is ambiguous. The CDR3 runs to 13 residues. Deletions cut 0 bases from V and 3 bases from J, with 3 bases between. Germline V CDR1 and CDR2: SGDLS, YYNGEE. The CDR3 spells CASSVADTGELFF. Here the CDR3 DNA reads TGTGCCAGCAGCGTAGCGGACACCGGGGAGCTGTTTTTT.

V gene TRBV7-2 combines with J gene TRBJ2-2; 8 bases are shared with TRBD1. This CDR3 region has 13 residues. The ends lost 11 bases at V and 0 bases at J; junction bases unmatched: 2. Germline V gene lookup returns CDR1 SGHTA and CDR2 FQGNSA. The CDR3 DNA reads TGTGCCCTGGGACAGGCGAACACCGGGGAGCTGTTTTTT. Its protein is CALGQANTGELFF.